This TCR beta chain was sequenced in a study of T cells in tumors after PD-1 blockade. Study-level background: During anti-PD-1 treatment, some patients continued daily vismodegib 150 mg. Peripheral blood samples averaged 36,536 unique clonotypes and 95,000 to 120,000 templates. Study-wide results and caveats: Blood contained about 45% of the tumor's TCR clonotypes.

Tumor or blood genomic DNA was sequenced, with inputs of about 550 ng to 6,004 ng. As to this clone: What it binds is unknown.

Repertoires were generated with immunoSEQ multiplex PCR, while TCRdb's copy carries only in-frame clones and drops some. The table includes about 59,000 clones, around 80% detected once. This CDR3 has 16 amino acids. In germline, CDR1 is MNHNS, CDR2 SASEGT. The trim removed 2 bases at V and 0 bases at J, leaving 3 bases unmatched. The V call is TRBV6-1, the J call TRBJ1-4; TRBD1 matches at 7 bases. The sequences come from PBMCs, collected before anti-PD-1 treatment. The TCR originated in a human donor with basal cell carcinoma. In DNA form, the CDR3 reads TGTGCCAGCAGTGAAATAGACAGGGCAACTAATGAAAAACTGTTTTTT. Protein sequence: CASSEIDRATNEKLFF.